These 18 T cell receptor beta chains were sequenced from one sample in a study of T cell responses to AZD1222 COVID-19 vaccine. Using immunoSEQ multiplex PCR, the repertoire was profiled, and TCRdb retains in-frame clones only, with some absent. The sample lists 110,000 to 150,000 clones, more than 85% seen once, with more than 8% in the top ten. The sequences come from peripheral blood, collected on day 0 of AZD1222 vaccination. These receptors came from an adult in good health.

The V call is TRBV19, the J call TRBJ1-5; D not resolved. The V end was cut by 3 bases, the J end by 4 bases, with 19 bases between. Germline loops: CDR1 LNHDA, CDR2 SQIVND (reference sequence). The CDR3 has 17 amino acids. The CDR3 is CASSISAARHLNQPQHF. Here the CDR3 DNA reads TGTGCCAGTAGTATCAGCGCCGCCCGTCATTTAAATCAGCCCCAGCATTTT. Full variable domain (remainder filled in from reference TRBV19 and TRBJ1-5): DGGITQSPKYLFRKEGQNVTLSCEQNLNHDAMYWYRQDPGQGLRLIYYSQIVNDFQKGDIAEGYSVSREKKESFPLTVTSAQKNPTAFYLCASSISAARHLNQPQHFGDGTRLSIL.

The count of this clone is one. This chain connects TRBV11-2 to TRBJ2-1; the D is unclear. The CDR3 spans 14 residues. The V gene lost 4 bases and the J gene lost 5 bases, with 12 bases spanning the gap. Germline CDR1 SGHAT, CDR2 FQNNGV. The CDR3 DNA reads TGTGCCAGCAGCTCCATGCGAGACAACAATGAGCAGTTCTTC. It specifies CASSSMRDNNEQFF.

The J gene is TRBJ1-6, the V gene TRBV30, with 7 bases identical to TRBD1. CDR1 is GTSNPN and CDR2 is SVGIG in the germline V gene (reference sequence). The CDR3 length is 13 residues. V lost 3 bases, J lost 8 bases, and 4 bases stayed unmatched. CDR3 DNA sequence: TGTGCCTGGAGCCCTACAGGGGATTCACCCCTCCACTTT. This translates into CAWSPTGDSPLHF.

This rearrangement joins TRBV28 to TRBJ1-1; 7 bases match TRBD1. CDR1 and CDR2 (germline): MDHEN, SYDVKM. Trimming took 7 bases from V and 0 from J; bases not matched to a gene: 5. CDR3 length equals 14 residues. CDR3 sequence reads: CASTLDRMNTEAFF. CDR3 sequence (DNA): TGTGCCAGCACCCTGGACAGGATGAACACTGAAGCTTTCTTT.

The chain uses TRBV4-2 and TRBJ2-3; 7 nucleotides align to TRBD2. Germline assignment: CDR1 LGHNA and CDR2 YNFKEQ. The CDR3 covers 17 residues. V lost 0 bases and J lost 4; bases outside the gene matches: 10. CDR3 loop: CASSQDPPGGIADTQYF. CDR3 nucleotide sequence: TGTGCCAGCAGCCAAGATCCCCCGGGGGGAATAGCAGATACGCAGTATTTT.

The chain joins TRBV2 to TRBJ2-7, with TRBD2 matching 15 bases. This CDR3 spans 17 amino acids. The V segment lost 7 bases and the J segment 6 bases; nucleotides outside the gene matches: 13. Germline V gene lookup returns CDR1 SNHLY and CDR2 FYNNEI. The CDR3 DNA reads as TGTGCCAGCAACGACGGACTAGCGGGGGGGCAGGGCCGCGAGCAGTACTTC. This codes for CASNDGLAGGQGREQYF.

This chain's CDR3 is CASSFGLEGYEQYF. CDR3 nucleotides: TGCGCCAGCAGCTTCGGACTAGAAGGGTACGAGCAGTACTTC. This sequence joins TRBV5-1 and TRBJ2-7, with 7 bases that match TRBD2. V lost 2 bases and J lost 4; bases outside the gene matches: 6. CDR1 is SGHRS, CDR2 YFSETQ, per germline. The CDR3 length is 14 residues.

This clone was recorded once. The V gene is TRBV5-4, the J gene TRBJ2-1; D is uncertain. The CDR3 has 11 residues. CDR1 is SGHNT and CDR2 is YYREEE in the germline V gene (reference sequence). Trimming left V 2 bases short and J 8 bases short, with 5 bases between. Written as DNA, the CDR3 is TGTGCCAGCAGCTTTAGGGATGAGCAGTTCTTC. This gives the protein CASSFRDEQFF.

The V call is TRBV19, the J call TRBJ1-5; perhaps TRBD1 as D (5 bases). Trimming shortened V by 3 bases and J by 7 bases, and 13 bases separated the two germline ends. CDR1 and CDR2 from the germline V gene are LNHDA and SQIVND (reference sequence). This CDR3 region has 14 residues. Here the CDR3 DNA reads TGTGCCAGTAGTATCGGGTGGGGCGCACAGCCCCAGCATTTT. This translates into CASSIGWGAQPQHF.

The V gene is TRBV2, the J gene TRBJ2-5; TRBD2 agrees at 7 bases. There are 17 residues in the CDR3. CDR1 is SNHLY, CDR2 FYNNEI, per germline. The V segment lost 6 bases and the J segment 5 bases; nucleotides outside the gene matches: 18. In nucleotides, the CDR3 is TGTGCCAGCAGCACCCGAATGACTAGCAGGGTGGGTGAGACCCAGTACTTC. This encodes CASSTRMTSRVGETQYF.

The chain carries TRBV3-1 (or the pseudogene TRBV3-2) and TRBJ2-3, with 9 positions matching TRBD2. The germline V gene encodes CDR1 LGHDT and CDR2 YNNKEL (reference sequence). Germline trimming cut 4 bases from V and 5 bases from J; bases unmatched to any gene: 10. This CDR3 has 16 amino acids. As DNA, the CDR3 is TGTGCCAGCAGCCCTCTGGGGCGGGGGGGCCAAGATACGCAGTATTTT. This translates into CASSPLGRGGQDTQYF.

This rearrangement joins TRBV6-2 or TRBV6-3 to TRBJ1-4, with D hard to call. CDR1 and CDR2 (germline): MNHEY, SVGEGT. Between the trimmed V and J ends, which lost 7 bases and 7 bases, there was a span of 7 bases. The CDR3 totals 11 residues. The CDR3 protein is CASTPGEKLFF. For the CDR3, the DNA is TGTGCCAGCACCCCGGGTGAAAAACTGTTTTTT.

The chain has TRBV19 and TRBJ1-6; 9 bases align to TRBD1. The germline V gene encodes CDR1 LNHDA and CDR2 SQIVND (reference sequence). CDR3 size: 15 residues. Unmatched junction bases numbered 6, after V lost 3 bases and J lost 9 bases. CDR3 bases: TGTGCCAGTAGTATCGCCGGACAGGGGAGTTCACCCCTCCACTTT. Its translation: CASSIAGQGSSPLHF. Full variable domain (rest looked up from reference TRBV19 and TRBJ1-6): DGGITQSPKYLFRKEGQNVTLSCEQNLNHDAMYWYRQDPGQGLRLIYYSQIVNDFQKGDIAEGYSVSREKKESFPLTVTSAQKNPTAFYLCASSIAGQGSSPLHFGNGTRLTVT.

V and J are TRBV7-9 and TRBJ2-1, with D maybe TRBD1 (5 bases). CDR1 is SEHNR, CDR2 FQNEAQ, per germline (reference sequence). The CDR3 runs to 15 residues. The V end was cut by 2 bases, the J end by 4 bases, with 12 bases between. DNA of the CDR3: TGTGCCAGCAGCTTAATAACAGGAACATACAATGAGCAGTTCTTC. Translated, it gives CASSLITGTYNEQFF.

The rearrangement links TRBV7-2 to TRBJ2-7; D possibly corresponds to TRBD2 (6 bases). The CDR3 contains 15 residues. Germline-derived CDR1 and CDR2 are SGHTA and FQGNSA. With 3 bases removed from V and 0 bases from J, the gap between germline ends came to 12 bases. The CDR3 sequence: CASSLEPGLSYEQYF. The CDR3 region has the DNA TGTGCCAGCAGCTTGGAACCGGGACTCTCCTACGAGCAGTACTTC.

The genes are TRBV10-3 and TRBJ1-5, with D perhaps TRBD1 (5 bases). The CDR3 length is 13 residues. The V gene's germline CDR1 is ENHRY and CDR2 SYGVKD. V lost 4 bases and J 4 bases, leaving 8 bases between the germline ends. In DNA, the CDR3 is TGTGCCATCAGTGGGGGGGGTAATCAGCCCCAGCATTTT. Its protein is CAISGGGNQPQHF.

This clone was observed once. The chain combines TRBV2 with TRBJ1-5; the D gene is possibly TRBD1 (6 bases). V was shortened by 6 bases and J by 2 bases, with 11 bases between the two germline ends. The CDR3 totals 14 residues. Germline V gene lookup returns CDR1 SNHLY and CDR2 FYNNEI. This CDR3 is CASRGALGNQPQHF. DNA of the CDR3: TGTGCCAGCAGGGGGGCGCTAGGCAATCAGCCCCAGCATTTT.

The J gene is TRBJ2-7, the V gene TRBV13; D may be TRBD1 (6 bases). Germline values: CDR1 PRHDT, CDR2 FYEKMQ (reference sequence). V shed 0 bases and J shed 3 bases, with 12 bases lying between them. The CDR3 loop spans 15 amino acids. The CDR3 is CASSLGRTEGYEQYF. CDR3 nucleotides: TGTGCCAGCAGCTTAGGGCGGACAGAGGGCTACGAGCAGTACTTC.